The rows below give T cell receptor beta chains drawn from one sample of a study of T cell responses to AZD1222 COVID-19 vaccine. Assay used: immunoSEQ multiplex PCR; TCRdb lists only in-frame clones, some missing. Of more than 85,000 clones listed, 94% are singletons. The sequences come from peripheral blood, collected 28 days after the second AZD1222 dose. Source of these receptors: an adult who received the AZD1222 COVID-19 vaccine. Both conserved end residues are trimmed from each CDR3. Fields, in order: CDR3 protein, V gene, J gene, clone size. The size of a clone is reported for some rows only, either as once, few or many, or as a class for expanded clones.

ASSNPGQGASEAF,TRBV7-9,TRBJ1-1,once
ASSPRTSSYNEQF,TRBV11-3,TRBJ2-1,NA
ASSIVGGVYTEAF,TRBV19,TRBJ1-1,NA
ASSFQTEAF,TRBV11-2,TRBJ1-1,NA
ASKLNRAWGYT,TRBV27,TRBJ1-2,NA
ASSQDRQNTEAF,TRBV14,TRBJ1-1,NA
ASSQGQGWDTEAF,TRBV3-1/TRBV3-2,TRBJ1-1,once
ASSLRQGKNSPLH,TRBV7-9,TRBJ1-6,NA
ASTNRGQGIYEQY,TRBV6-5,TRBJ2-7,NA
AWTKQIPYMNTEAF,TRBV30,TRBJ1-1,NA
ASSLELGKAF,TRBV11-2,TRBJ1-1,NA
ASSRRGSGNTIY,TRBV7-8,TRBJ1-3,NA
ASSQADNYEQF,TRBV4-2,TRBJ2-1,few
ASGGDRNTIY,TRBV2,TRBJ1-3,NA